Listed below are T cell receptor beta chains from one sample, sequenced in a study of shared clonotypes between healthy human individuals. Profiled with immunoSEQ multiplex PCR; TCRdb holds only in-frame clones, not every one. The data hold about 480,000 clones, with 79% observed a single time. The sequenced sample consisted of PBMCs. All receptors derive from a woman in her thirties or forties in good health. Some clones in this sample may be carry-over from other donors' samples. Both conserved end residues are part of each CDR3. A clone size is listed for some rows: how often the clone was seen (once, few, many), or a class if it is expanded.

J: TRBJ2-7; V: TRBV10-3; size: -; CDR3: CAISETEGLAEQYF
J: TRBJ1-1; V: TRBV2; size: -; CDR3: CASRRDRDAFF
J: TRBJ1-5; V: TRBV27; size: once; CDR3: CASSFNIQNQPQHF
J: TRBJ2-5; V: TRBV2; size: -; CDR3: CASCLAMETQYF
J: TRBJ2-7; V: TRBV29-1; size: -; CDR3: CSVQGLGSSSYEQYF
J: TRBJ1-2; V: TRBV28; size: -; CDR3: CASRAGGVYGYTF
J: TRBJ1-2; V: TRBV5-6; size: -; CDR3: CASSLVDRHYGYTF
J: TRBJ1-1; V: TRBV27; size: -; CDR3: CASSPQGVNTEAFF
J: TRBJ1-1; V: TRBV6-5; size: -; CDR3: CASSYSGTGDTEAFF
J: TRBJ2-7; V: TRBV7-9; size: -; CDR3: CASSPRSGRSSYEQYF
J: TRBJ2-7; V: TRBV4-3; size: -; CDR3: CASSQGRTSGYEQYF
J: TRBJ1-5; V: TRBV7-2; size: -; CDR3: CASSRDRGLGQPQHF
J: TRBJ2-2; V: TRBV29-1; size: -; CDR3: CSVTAGFPSPGELFF
J: TRBJ2-7; V: TRBV2; size: -; CDR3: CASSVVPYEQYF
J: TRBJ2-7; V: TRBV14; size: -; CDR3: CASSQETSERGYEQYF
J: TRBJ1-1; V: TRBV10-2; size: -; CDR3: CASGRQEGTEAFF
J: TRBJ1-5; V: TRBV19; size: -; CDR3: CASSLSRTGQPQHF
J: TRBJ2-6; V: TRBV7-3; size: -; CDR3: CASSLTRTGGANVLTF
J: TRBJ1-2; V: TRBV6-6; size: -; CDR3: CASSYAQDIGYTF
J: TRBJ2-2; V: TRBV5-1; size: -; CDR3: CASTELMRAGTGELFF
J: TRBJ2-7; V: TRBV9; size: -; CDR3: CASSVEDRGGYEQYF
J: TRBJ2-7; V: TRBV10-2; size: -; CDR3: CASRLAGGIVYEQYF
J: TRBJ2-7; V: TRBV4-1; size: -; CDR3: CASSQDRRDYEQYF
J: TRBJ2-1; V: TRBV15; size: -; CDR3: CATSRDPTSGRAEQFF
J: TRBJ2-1; V: TRBV13; size: -; CDR3: CASTLAGPRNEQFF
J: TRBJ2-7; V: TRBV4-2; size: -; CDR3: CASSPRRPSYEQYF
J: TRBJ2-5; V: TRBV19; size: -; CDR3: CASSSTGVLETQYF
J: TRBJ2-5; V: TRBV6-6; size: -; CDR3: CATYDTGLAETQYF
J: TRBJ2-1; V: TRBV18; size: -; CDR3: CASSPPSVRNEQFF
J: TRBJ2-7; V: TRBV4-3; size: once; CDR3: CASSRGYRDEQYF
J: TRBJ2-1; V: TRBV18; size: -; CDR3: CASSPLGGYVGNEQFF
J: TRBJ1-2; V: TRBV27; size: -; CDR3: CASSLRLGGNYGYTF
J: TRBJ2-1; V: TRBV4-1; size: few; CDR3: CASSAFLRGLNEQFF
J: TRBJ1-6; V: TRBV11-2; size: -; CDR3: CASSLVAGGSSPLHF
J: TRBJ1-5; V: TRBV6-6; size: once; CDR3: CASSYSGKGAQHF
J: TRBJ1-2; V: TRBV7-8; size: -; CDR3: CASSGRDRGLVGSNYGYTF
J: TRBJ2-5; V: TRBV29-1; size: once; CDR3: CSAAQRNQETQYF
J: TRBJ2-7; V: TRBV10-2; size: -; CDR3: CASSESPGSGYEQYF
J: TRBJ2-7; V: TRBV30; size: -; CDR3: CAWSVLGRAGEQYF
J: TRBJ1-1; V: TRBV30; size: -; CDR3: CAWSLTRVNTEAFF
J: TRBJ2-5; V: TRBV5-6; size: -; CDR3: CASSLEGRKTQYF
J: TRBJ2-1; V: TRBV29-1; size: many; CDR3: CSAGLPDNEQFF
J: TRBJ2-7; V: TRBV6-1; size: many; CDR3: CASSPRRGASYEQYF
J: TRBJ2-7; V: TRBV14; size: many; CDR3: CASSQEVSPGYEGEQYF
J: TRBJ2-7; V: TRBV10-3; size: -; CDR3: CAISEPGLALSSYEQYF
J: TRBJ1-5; V: TRBV7-8; size: -; CDR3: CASSIGIGGDQPQHF
J: TRBJ2-5; V: TRBV7-2; size: -; CDR3: CASSGRTGYVQETQYF
J: TRBJ1-6; V: TRBV4-3; size: -; CDR3: CASSQLAGGSNNSPLHF
J: TRBJ1-4; V: TRBV5-6; size: -; CDR3: CASSITDRHLATNEKLFF
J: TRBJ1-2; V: TRBV29-1; size: -; CDR3: CSVRGGDNYGYTF
J: TRBJ2-7; V: TRBV10-2; size: many; CDR3: CASSEGGPGLADSYEQYF
J: TRBJ2-3; V: TRBV5-1; size: -; CDR3: CASSLSTDTQYF